This T cell receptor (beta chain) was identified in a study of human T cells and chemical hapten exposure (dated by TCRdb to about 2021). Regarding the complete study: For sensitization, 2% DPC in acetone was applied to a 2 cm by 2 cm area of upper inner arm skin. Patients additionally received weekly therapeutic DPC doses to the scalp throughout the roughly 25-week study period. The mostly female patient cohort included alopecia areata with under or over 50% scalp involvement, alopecia totalis and alopecia universalis. Libraries were pooled for sequencing, and variation in per-sample TCR yields was attributed mainly to small differences in library volumes within the pool. Blood samples were taken from patients before sensitization (week 0) and then at 2, 6 and about 24 weeks after DPC sensitization. Blood for TCR sequencing was provided by twenty-nine alopecia patients at one to four time points (pre-sensitization, 2, 6 and 24 weeks). Patch testing on the upper back used Finn chambers containing 0.01% DPC, with scoring done after 6 days according to International Contact Dermatitis Research Group standards. In alopecia patients, the study followed how the peripheral blood TCR repertoire changed in vivo over primary and secondary sensitization to diphenylcyclopropenone (DPC), a hapten. Beyond this particular receptor, the publication reports: All patients had alopecia, a presumed autoimmune disease, so their immune response might differ from that of healthy individuals. Compared with pre-sensitization or healthy control sets, expanded TCRs formed significantly more large CDR3 similarity clusters, which is consistent with antigen-driven responses. Repeated subsampling changed both the strength of the expansion versus patch-test correlation and the threshold at which the correlation became significant. DPC sensitization did not change the number of TCRs with a frequency above 1 in 1000, and there was no evidence of changes in global repertoire structure. The number of PT1 expanded TCRs positively correlated with patch test score, significant at thresholds 8, 16 and 32 but not 4.

Library creation used RACE. The sample was run on a NextSeq 500. Library preparation attached unique molecular identifiers to individual cDNA molecules for quantitative, reproducible TCR counting. From each blood RNA sample, both TCR alpha and TCR beta chains were sequenced. In the source study's methods: Samples had a median of roughly 87,000 TCRs, with a range from about 23,224 to 750,000. The Decombinator software suite was used to annotate the V, J and CDR3 of the TCR reads. Every sample was subsampled to the same number of TCRs (28,000) for the PS versus PT1 abundance plots. TCRs were defined as expanded if absent before sensitization and observed at least eight times at the 2-week time point. TCRdb's own reprocessing of the public reads used fastp at Q25 and MiXCR and kept productive beta chains. Entries that share a CDR3 protein sequence are merged under the most common genes and DNA. The V and J calls were determined by TCRdb, not by the authors. The sample contains about 190,000 distinct CDR3 sequences, 20% to 25% of them found a single time. In total, the top ten clones hold 2% to 2.5% of the sample.

With respect to this clonotype: What antigen it recognizes has not been identified. No base qualities exist here, and no much larger clone lies one base off it.

The CDR3 has 12 amino acids, counting the end cysteine and phenylalanine. Just CDR3 DNA is preserved here, 36 bases in frame from base 1. Per the germline V gene, MDHEN is the CDR1 and SYDVKM is the CDR2. The V and J ends are trimmed by 5 bases and 10 bases, leaving 14 bases between them. The time point label, as the study defines it: patch test 3, about 24 weeks after DPC sensitization. Explained via the paper, the treatment or condition label denotes: therapeutic diphenylcyclopropenone sensitization with weekly scalp DPC. At each patch-test visit, blood was drawn before the patch test was applied. Patients were considered eligible if aged 18 to 70, diagnosed with alopecia and deemed suitable for DPC therapy, and patients were excluded if pregnant. Total RNA was extracted from unfractionated whole blood collected in Tempus Blood RNA tubes.

The receptor's source is a middle-aged woman with alopecia areata. Some clones in this sample may be carry-over from other donors' samples. The chain couples TRBV28 to TRBJ2-5, with no confident D gene call. The input for sequencing was whole blood, taken in connection with sensitization to the hapten diphenylcyclopropenone (DPC). At the DNA level, the sequence is TGTGCCAGCAGTCTCATCTCCTCATACCAGTACTTC. Its amino acids are CASSLISSYQYF.